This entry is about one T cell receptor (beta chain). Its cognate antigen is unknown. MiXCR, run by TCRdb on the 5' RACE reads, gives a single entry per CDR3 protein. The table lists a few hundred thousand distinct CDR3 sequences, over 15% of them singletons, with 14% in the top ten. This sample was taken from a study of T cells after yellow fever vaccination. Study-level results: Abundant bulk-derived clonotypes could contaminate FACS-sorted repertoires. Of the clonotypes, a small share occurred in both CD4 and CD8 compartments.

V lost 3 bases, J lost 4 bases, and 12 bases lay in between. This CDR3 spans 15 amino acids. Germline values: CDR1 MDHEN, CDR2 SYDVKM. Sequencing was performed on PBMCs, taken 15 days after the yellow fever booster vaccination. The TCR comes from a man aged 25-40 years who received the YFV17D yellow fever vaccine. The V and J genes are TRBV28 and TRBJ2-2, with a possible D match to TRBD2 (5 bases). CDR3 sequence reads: CASSFVGATTGELFF. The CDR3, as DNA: TGTGCCAGCAGTTTTGTGGGAGCGACCACCGGGGAGCTGTTTTTT.